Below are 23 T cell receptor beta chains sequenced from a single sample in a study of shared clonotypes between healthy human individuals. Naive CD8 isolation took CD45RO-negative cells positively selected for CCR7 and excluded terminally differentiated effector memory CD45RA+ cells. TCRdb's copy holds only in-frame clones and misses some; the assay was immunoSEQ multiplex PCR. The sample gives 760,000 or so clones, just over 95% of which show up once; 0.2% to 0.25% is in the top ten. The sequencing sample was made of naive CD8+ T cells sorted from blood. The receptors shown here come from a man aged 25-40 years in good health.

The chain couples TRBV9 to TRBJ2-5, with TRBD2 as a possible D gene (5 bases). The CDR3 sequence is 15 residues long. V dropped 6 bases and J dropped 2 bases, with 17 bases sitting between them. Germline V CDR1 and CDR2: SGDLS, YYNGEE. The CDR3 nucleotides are TGTGCCAGCAACCTCGGGGAGAGAGGGCAAGAGACCCAGTACTTC. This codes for CASNLGERGQETQYF.

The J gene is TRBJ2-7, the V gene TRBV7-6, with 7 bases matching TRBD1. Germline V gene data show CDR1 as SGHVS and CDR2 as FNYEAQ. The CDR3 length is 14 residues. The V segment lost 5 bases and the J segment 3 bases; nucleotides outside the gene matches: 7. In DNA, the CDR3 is TGTGCCAGCAGCCTATCTGGGGACAGCTACGAGCAGTACTTC. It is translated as CASSLSGDSYEQYF.

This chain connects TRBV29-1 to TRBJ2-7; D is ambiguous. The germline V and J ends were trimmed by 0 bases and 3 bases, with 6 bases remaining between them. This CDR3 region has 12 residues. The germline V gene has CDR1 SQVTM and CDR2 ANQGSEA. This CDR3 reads CSVEDQYYEQYF. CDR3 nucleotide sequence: TGCAGCGTTGAAGATCAGTACTACGAGCAGTACTTC.

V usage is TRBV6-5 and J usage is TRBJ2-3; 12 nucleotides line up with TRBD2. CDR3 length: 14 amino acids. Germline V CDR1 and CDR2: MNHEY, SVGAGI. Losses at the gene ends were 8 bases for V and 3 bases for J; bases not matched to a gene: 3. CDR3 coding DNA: TGTGCCAGCCGACTAGCGGGAGAAACAGATACGCAGTATTTT. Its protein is CASRLAGETDTQYF.

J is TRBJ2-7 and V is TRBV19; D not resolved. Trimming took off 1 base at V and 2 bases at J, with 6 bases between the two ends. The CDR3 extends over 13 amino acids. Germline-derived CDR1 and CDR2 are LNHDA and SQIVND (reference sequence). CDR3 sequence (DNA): TGTGCCAGTAGTATAGCGGTGGCCTACGAGCAGTACTTC. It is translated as CASSIAVAYEQYF.

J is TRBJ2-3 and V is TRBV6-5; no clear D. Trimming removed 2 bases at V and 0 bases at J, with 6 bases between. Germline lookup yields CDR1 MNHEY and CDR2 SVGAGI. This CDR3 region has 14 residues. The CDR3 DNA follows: TGTGCCAGCAGTTACGAGCCTAGCACAGATACGCAGTATTTT. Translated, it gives CASSYEPSTDTQYF.

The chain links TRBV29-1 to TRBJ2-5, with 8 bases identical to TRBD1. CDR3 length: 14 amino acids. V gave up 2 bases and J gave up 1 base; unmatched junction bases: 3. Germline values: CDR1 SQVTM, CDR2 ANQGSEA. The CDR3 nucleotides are TGCAGCGTTGAAAGGACAGGGATCCAAGAGACCCAGTACTTC. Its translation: CSVERTGIQETQYF. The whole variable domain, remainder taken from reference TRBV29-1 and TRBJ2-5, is SAVISQKPSRDICQRGTSLTIQCQVDSQVTMMFWYRQQPGQSLTLIATANQGSEATYESGFVIDKFPISRPNLTFSTLTVSNMSPEDSSIYLCSVERTGIQETQYFGPGTRLLVL.

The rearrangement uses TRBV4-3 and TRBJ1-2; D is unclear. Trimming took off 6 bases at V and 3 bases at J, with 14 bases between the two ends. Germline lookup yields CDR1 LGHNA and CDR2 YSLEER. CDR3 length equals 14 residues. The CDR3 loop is CASSPSIGDYGYTF. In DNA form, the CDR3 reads TGCGCCAGCAGTCCCTCTATCGGGGACTATGGCTACACCTTC.

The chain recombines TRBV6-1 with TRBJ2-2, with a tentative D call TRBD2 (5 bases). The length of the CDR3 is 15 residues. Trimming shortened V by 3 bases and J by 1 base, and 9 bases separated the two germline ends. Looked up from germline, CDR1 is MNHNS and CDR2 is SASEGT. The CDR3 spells CASSDALENTGELFF. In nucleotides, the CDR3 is TGTGCCAGCAGTGATGCACTAGAGAACACCGGGGAGCTGTTTTTT.

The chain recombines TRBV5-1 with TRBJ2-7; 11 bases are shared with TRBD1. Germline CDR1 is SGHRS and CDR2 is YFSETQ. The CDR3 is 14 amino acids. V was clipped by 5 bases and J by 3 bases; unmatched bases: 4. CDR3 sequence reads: CASRTGQGDYEQYF. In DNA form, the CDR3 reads TGCGCCAGCAGGACGGGACAGGGGGACTACGAGCAGTACTTC. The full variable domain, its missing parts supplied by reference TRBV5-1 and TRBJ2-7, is KAGVTQTPRYLIKTRGQQVTLSCSPISGHRSVSWYQQTPGQGLQFLFEYFSETQRNKGNFPGRFSGRQFSNSRSEMNVSTLELGDSALYLCASRTGQGDYEQYFGPGTRLTVT.

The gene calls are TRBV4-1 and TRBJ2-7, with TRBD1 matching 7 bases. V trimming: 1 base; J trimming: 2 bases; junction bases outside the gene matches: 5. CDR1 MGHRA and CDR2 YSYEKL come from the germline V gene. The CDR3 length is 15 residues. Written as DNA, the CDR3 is TGCGCCAGCAGCCAAGGAGTTGGGACAGCCTACGAGCAGTACTTC. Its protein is CASSQGVGTAYEQYF.

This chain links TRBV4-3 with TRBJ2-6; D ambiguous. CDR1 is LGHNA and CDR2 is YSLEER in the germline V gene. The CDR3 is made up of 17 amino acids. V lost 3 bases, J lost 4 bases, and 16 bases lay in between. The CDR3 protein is CASSQDPVPAGANVLTF. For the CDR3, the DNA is TGCGCCAGCAGCCAGGACCCGGTACCGGCCGGGGCCAACGTCCTGACTTTC.

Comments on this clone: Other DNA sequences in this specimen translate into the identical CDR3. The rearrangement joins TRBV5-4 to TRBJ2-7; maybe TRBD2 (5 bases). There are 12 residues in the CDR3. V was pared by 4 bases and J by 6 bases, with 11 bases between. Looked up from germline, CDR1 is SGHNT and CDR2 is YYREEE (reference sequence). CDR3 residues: CASSADSAEQYF. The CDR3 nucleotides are TGTGCCAGCAGCGCGGACTCTGCCGAGCAGTACTTC.

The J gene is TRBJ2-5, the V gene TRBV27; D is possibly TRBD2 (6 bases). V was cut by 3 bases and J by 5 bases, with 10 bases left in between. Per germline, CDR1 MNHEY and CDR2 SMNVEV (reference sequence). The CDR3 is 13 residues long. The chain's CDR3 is CASSFSGGETQYF. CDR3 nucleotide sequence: TGTGCCAGCAGTTTTTCCGGGGGTGAGACCCAGTACTTC.

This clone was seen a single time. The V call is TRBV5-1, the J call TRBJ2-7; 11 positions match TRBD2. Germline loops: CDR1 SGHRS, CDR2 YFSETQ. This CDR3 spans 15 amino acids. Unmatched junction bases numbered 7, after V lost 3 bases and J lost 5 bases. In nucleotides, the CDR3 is TGCGCCAGCAGCTCCGAGCTGACTAGCGGGAACGAGCAGTACTTC. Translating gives CASSSELTSGNEQYF.

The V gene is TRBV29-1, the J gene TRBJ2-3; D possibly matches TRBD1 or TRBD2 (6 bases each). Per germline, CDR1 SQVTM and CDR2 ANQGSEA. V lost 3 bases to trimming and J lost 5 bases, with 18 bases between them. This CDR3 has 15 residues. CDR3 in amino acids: CSVDSTGMREDTQYF. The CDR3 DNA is TGCAGCGTTGATAGTACAGGGATGCGGGAAGATACGCAGTATTTT.

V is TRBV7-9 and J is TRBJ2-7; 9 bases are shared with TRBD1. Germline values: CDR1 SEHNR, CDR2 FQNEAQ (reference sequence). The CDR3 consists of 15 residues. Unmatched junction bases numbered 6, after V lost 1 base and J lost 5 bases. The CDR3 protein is CASSLVQDRGHEQYF. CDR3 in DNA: TGTGCCAGCAGCTTAGTTCAGGACAGGGGACACGAGCAGTACTTC.

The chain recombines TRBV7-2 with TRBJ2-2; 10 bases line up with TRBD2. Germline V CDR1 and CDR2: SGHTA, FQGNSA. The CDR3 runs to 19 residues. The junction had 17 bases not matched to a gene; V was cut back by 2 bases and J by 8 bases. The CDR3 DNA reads TGTGCCAGCAGCTTAAGGGCGGTTCTAGCGGGAGTTGTGGCTGGGGAGCTGTTTTTT. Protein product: CASSLRAVLAGVVAGELFF.

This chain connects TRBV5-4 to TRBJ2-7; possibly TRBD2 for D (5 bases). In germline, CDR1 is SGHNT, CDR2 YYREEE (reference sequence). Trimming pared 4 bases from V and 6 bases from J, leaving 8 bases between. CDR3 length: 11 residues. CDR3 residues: CASSGGLEQYF. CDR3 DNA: TGTGCCAGCAGCGGCGGGCTCGAGCAGTACTTC.

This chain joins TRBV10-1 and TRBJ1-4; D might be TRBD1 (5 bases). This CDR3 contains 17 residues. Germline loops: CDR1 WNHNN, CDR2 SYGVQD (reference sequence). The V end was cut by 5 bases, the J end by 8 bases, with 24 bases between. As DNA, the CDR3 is TGCGCCAGCAGTCGGACGGGACGATTGAATCCTACGGAAAAACTGTTTTTT. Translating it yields CASSRTGRLNPTEKLFF.

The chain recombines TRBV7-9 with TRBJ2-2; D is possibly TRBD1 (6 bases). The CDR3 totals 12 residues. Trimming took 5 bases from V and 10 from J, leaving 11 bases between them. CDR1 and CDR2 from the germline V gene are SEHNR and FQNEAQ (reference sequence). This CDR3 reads CASSQDRLELFF. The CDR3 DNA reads TGTGCCAGCAGCCAGGACAGATTGGAGCTGTTTTTT.

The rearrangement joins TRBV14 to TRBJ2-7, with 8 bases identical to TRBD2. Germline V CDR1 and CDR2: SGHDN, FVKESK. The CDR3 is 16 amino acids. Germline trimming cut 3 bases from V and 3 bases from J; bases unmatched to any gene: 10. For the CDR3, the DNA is TGTGCCAGCAGCCAGAGGGGACTAGTGAGCCTCTACGAGCAGTACTTC. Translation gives CASSQRGLVSLYEQYF.

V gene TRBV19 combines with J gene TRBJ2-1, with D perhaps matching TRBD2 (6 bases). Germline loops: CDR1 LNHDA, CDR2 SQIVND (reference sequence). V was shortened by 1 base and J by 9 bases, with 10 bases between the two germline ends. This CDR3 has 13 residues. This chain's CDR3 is CASSIAAGSEQFF. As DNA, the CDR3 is TGTGCCAGTAGTATAGCGGCGGGGTCTGAGCAGTTCTTC.